A selection of T cell receptor beta chains follows, all from one sample in a study of Graves' ophthalmopathy and Graves' hyperthyroidism. In TCRdb, the multiplex PCR reads were re-called with MiXCR into one record per CDR3 protein. The sample lists about 640,000 distinct CDR3 sequences; roughly 39% were seen once. The sequenced sample consisted of peripheral blood. Receptor source: an adult man with Graves' ophthalmopathy. Both conserved end residues are part of each CDR3. Each record gives: CDR3 protein, CDR3 DNA, J gene, clone size, V gene, D gene. D genes are given only for firm matches. The size entry is marked missing in some rows and otherwise reads once, few, many or a size class.

CDR3aa: CATTDRMNYGYTF
CDR3nt: TGTGCCACCACGGACAGGATGAACTATGGCTACACCTTC
j_gene: TRBJ1-2
abundance: -
v_gene: TRBV24-1
d_gene: TRBD1

CDR3aa: CATRDSNYEQYF
CDR3nt: TGTGCCACCCGGGACAGCAACTACGAGCAGTACTTC
j_gene: TRBJ2-7
abundance: many
v_gene: TRBV10-3
d_gene: TRBD1

CDR3aa: CASSPQVGLGGEKLFF
CDR3nt: TGTGCCAGCAGCCCCCAAGTGGGACTTGGCGGGGAAAAACTGTTTTTT
j_gene: TRBJ1-4
abundance: -
v_gene: TRBV14
d_gene: -

CDR3aa: CASSPGLDKTYEQYF
CDR3nt: TGTGCCAGCAGCCCTGGACTAGACAAAACCTACGAGCAGTACTTC
j_gene: TRBJ2-7
abundance: few
v_gene: TRBV11-2
d_gene: TRBD2

CDR3aa: CASSPKPGLPTGELFF
CDR3nt: TGTGCCAGCAGTCCAAAACCGGGACTTCCAACCGGGGAGCTGTTTTTT
j_gene: TRBJ2-2
abundance: many
v_gene: TRBV7-3
d_gene: -

CDR3aa: CATSDYKQGNTGELFF
CDR3nt: TGTGCCACCAGTGATTACAAACAGGGTAATACCGGGGAGCTGTTTTTT
j_gene: TRBJ2-2
abundance: few
v_gene: TRBV24-1
d_gene: -

CDR3aa: CSARFLAGAEDTQYF
CDR3nt: TGCAGTGCTAGGTTTCTAGCGGGAGCCGAGGATACGCAGTATTTT
j_gene: TRBJ2-3
abundance: -
v_gene: TRBV20-1
d_gene: TRBD2

CDR3aa: CASSLQGWSPLHF
CDR3nt: TGTGCCAGCAGCTTGCAGGGATGGTCACCCCTCCACTTT
j_gene: TRBJ1-6
abundance: -
v_gene: TRBV7-2
d_gene: -

CDR3aa: CSVEARTGYPETQYF
CDR3nt: TGCAGCGTTGAAGCCCGGACAGGGTATCCCGAGACCCAGTACTTC
j_gene: TRBJ2-5
abundance: many
v_gene: TRBV29-1
d_gene: TRBD1

CDR3aa: CASSDRLNEKLFF
CDR3nt: TGTGCCAGTTCGGACAGGCTTAATGAAAAACTGTTTTTT
j_gene: TRBJ1-4
abundance: many
v_gene: TRBV19
d_gene: TRBD1

CDR3aa: CSARRSGRMPYEQYF
CDR3nt: TGCAGTGCTAGAAGGAGCGGGAGGATGCCTTACGAGCAGTACTTC
j_gene: TRBJ2-7
abundance: many
v_gene: TRBV20-1
d_gene: TRBD2

CDR3aa: CATGPGREKLFF
CDR3nt: TGTGCCACGGGACCTGGGCGTGAAAAACTGTTTTTT
j_gene: TRBJ1-4
abundance: many
v_gene: TRBV19
d_gene: -

CDR3aa: CATSDWDSRSYNEQFF
CDR3nt: TGTGCCACCAGTGATTGGGACAGCAGGTCCTACAATGAGCAGTTCTTC
j_gene: TRBJ2-1
abundance: few
v_gene: TRBV24-1
d_gene: TRBD1

CDR3aa: CASSYTRRNTEAFF
CDR3nt: TGTGCCAGCAGTTACACACGGCGAAACACTGAAGCTTTCTTT
j_gene: TRBJ1-1
abundance: -
v_gene: TRBV12-3/TRBV12-4
d_gene: -

CDR3aa: CASSQAAGVADEQYF
CDR3nt: TGCGCCAGCAGCCAAGCGGCGGGGGTTGCCGACGAGCAGTACTTC
j_gene: TRBJ2-7
abundance: -
v_gene: TRBV5-6
d_gene: TRBD2